This TCR beta chain was identified in a study of beta chain features in type 1 diabetes. Study-wide results and limits: A moderate, significant TCRB CDR3 shortening appeared in type 1 diabetes across four CD4+ subsets. Comparison showed that naive, central memory and Treg TCRB repertoires appeared more similar among patients than among healthy donors.

Trimming took 1 base from V and 5 from J, leaving 7 bases between them. CDR3 length equals 12 residues. Germline CDR1 is SGHDT and CDR2 is YYEEEE. The sequenced template was cDNA made from the entire isolated RNA. Generated by immunoSEQ multiplex PCR, the TCRdb table keeps only in-frame clones and is missing some. The sample records about 120,000 clones, 16% being singletons. As for this clone: The antigen remains undetermined.

It was one heparinised blood draw, averaging roughly 100 mL, that each donor gave. Once sorted, every population was more than 95% pure. V and J are TRBV5-6 and TRBJ2-7; D is unresolved. Sequencing input: central memory CD4+ T cells from blood. The sequence derives from a man aged 25 to 40 with type 1 diabetes. The DNA for the CDR3 is TGTGCCAGCAGCTTGTATCGCCACGAGCAGTACTTC. Its protein is CASSLYRHEQYF.